This is a list of T cell receptor beta chains from one sample in a study of blood T cell repertoires in COVID-19. The table came from immunoSEQ multiplex PCR; TCRdb's copy has only in-frame clones and leaves some out. The table shows roughly 150,000 clones, with roughly 88% occurring only once. Sequenced input: peripheral blood. These receptors came from a human donor in a cohort sampled during active COVID-19. Both conserved end residues are part of each CDR3. Each record gives: J gene, V gene, clone size, D gene, CDR3 DNA, CDR3 protein. A D gene is named only where the DNA matches it firmly. Some rows mark clone size as missing; the rest say once, few, many or name a class of expanded clone.

J gene: TRBJ1-1; V gene: TRBV20-1; clone size: NA; D gene: NA; CDR3 DNA: TGCAGTGCTAGTTGGGCCAATCAAAACACTGAAGCTTTCTTT; CDR3 protein: CSASWANQNTEAFF
J gene: TRBJ2-7; V gene: TRBV5-1; clone size: once; D gene: TRBD2; CDR3 DNA: TGCGCCAGCAGCTTGGCTAGCGGGGGCCACGAGCAGTACTTC; CDR3 protein: CASSLASGGHEQYF
J gene: TRBJ2-5; V gene: TRBV18; clone size: NA; D gene: TRBD2; CDR3 DNA: TGTGCCAGCTCACCAGGGACTAGCGGAGTGGAGACCCAGTACTTC; CDR3 protein: CASSPGTSGVETQYF
J gene: TRBJ1-2; V gene: TRBV12-3/TRBV12-4; clone size: NA; D gene: NA; CDR3 DNA: TGTGCCAGCAGTTTGACAGGCTATGGCTACACCTTC; CDR3 protein: CASSLTGYGYTF
J gene: TRBJ1-4; V gene: TRBV12-5; clone size: NA; D gene: TRBD1; CDR3 DNA: TGTGCTAGTGGTTCAGGACAGGGGTATGAAAAACTGTTTTTT; CDR3 protein: CASGSGQGYEKLFF
J gene: TRBJ1-4; V gene: TRBV27; clone size: NA; D gene: NA; CDR3 DNA: TGTGCCAGCAGTTTATTAGGGGTGTTTGGAGGGGTTGGAGAAAAACTGTTTTTT; CDR3 protein: CASSLLGVFGGVGEKLFF
J gene: TRBJ1-2; V gene: TRBV5-3; clone size: many; D gene: TRBD1; CDR3 DNA: TGTGCCAGAAGCTTAGGACAGGGGTCTTATGGCTACACCTTC; CDR3 protein: CARSLGQGSYGYTF
J gene: TRBJ2-7; V gene: TRBV29-1; clone size: once; D gene: NA; CDR3 DNA: TGCAGCGTTGAAGATCCCGGGGTTTCCTACGAGCAGTACTTC; CDR3 protein: CSVEDPGVSYEQYF
J gene: TRBJ2-4; V gene: TRBV7-2; clone size: NA; D gene: NA; CDR3 DNA: TGTGCCAGCAGCCCCCCGAACAGGAAAAACATTCAGTACTTC; CDR3 protein: CASSPPNRKNIQYF
J gene: TRBJ1-2; V gene: TRBV5-6; clone size: NA; D gene: NA; CDR3 DNA: TGTGCCAGCAGCTTGGCCACGGGGGGCATCTATGGCTACACCTTC; CDR3 protein: CASSLATGGIYGYTF
J gene: TRBJ1-1; V gene: TRBV3-1/TRBV3-2; clone size: NA; D gene: TRBD1; CDR3 DNA: TGTGCCAGCAGCCAAGAGGGGGCACAGGGGGAAGCTTTCTTT; CDR3 protein: CASSQEGAQGEAFF
J gene: TRBJ2-5; V gene: TRBV6-5; clone size: NA; D gene: NA; CDR3 DNA: TGTGCCAGCAGTTACCAGGGAAGTGACCTAGGTACCCAGTACTTC; CDR3 protein: CASSYQGSDLGTQYF
J gene: TRBJ2-5; V gene: TRBV5-1; clone size: once; D gene: TRBD2; CDR3 DNA: TGCGCCAGCAGCCTCCTGACCAGCGGGGGGCCGTACCAAGAGACCCAGTACTTC; CDR3 protein: CASSLLTSGGPYQETQYF
J gene: TRBJ2-7; V gene: TRBV5-1; clone size: few; D gene: NA; CDR3 DNA: TGCGCCAGCAGCTCGACAGCTAGTAACGAGCAGTACTTC; CDR3 protein: CASSSTASNEQYF
J gene: TRBJ2-7; V gene: TRBV10-3; clone size: NA; D gene: TRBD2; CDR3 DNA: TGTGCCATCAGCGTCGCGCAGGGAGGGTACGAGCAGTACTTC; CDR3 protein: CAISVAQGGYEQYF
J gene: TRBJ2-5; V gene: TRBV7-9; clone size: NA; D gene: NA; CDR3 DNA: TGTGCCAGCAGCTTAATACAGGAGACCCAGTACTTC; CDR3 protein: CASSLIQETQYF
J gene: TRBJ1-1; V gene: TRBV5-4; clone size: NA; D gene: NA; CDR3 DNA: TGTGCCAGCAGCTTGGACCAGGGGAACACTGAAGCTTTCTTT; CDR3 protein: CASSLDQGNTEAFF
J gene: TRBJ2-7; V gene: TRBV7-2; clone size: NA; D gene: NA; CDR3 DNA: TGTGCCAGCAGACCCGGTCCAGGGGGAGGCGAGCAGTACTTC; CDR3 protein: CASRPGPGGGEQYF